These T cell receptor beta chains were read from a single sample in a study of blood T cell repertoires in COVID-19. Clones were read by immunoSEQ multiplex PCR, and TCRdb kept only the in-frame ones, dropping some. The sample has 21,000 or so clones, about 89% seen once; the top ten hold about 19%. The sample taken for sequencing was peripheral blood. These TCRs come from a man aged 65 to 79 with active COVID-19. The CDR3 runs from the conserved cysteine through the conserved F or W. A D gene is named only where the DNA matches it firmly. Only part of the rows carry a size: once, few, many, or a class if the clone is expanded.

TRBJ2-1,TRBV11-2,NA,NA,TGTGCCAGCAGCTTCCGGGCGGGGAGTGGGAATGAGCAGTTCTTC,CASSFRAGSGNEQFF
TRBJ1-5,TRBV27,few,TRBD1,TGTGCCAGCAGTGGGGGACAGGGGGCGAGTCAGCCCCAGCATTTT,CASSGGQGASQPQHF
TRBJ2-7,TRBV6-5,NA,NA,TGTGCCAGCAGCGCACCGACTAGAATCGTCTACGAGCAGTACTTC,CASSAPTRIVYEQYF
TRBJ2-1,TRBV5-1,NA,TRBD2,TGCGCCAGCAGCTTGGTGCCAGCGGGGTCCTACAATGAGCAGTTCTTC,CASSLVPAGSYNEQFF
TRBJ2-6,TRBV10-2,NA,NA,TGCGCCAGCAGGGGTGGACTAGGAGAGGGGGCTGGGGCCAACGTCCTGACTTTC,CASRGGLGEGAGANVLTF
TRBJ2-1,TRBV6-2/TRBV6-3,NA,TRBD2,TGTGCCAGCAGTTACGTCTCTAGCGGAAACAATGAGCAGTTCTTC,CASSYVSSGNNEQFF
TRBJ2-1,TRBV9,NA,TRBD2,TGTGCCAGCAGCGGGACTAGCGGTTCCTACAATGAGCAGTTCTTC,CASSGTSGSYNEQFF
TRBJ2-7,TRBV13,NA,NA,TGTGCCAGCAGCTTCTCAACGGAGTCCGAGCAGTACTTC,CASSFSTESEQYF
TRBJ1-2,TRBV6-5,once,NA,TGTGCCAGCACCACCCCACCGGGGAAGGGCTACACCTTC,CASTTPPGKGYTF
TRBJ1-2,TRBV3-1/TRBV3-2,once,TRBD1,TGTGCCAGCAACTCCGACAGGGCGGTATCCTATGGCTACACCTTC,CASNSDRAVSYGYTF
TRBJ2-7,TRBV18,NA,NA,TGTGCCGGCTCACCATCACAGGGAATCTACGAGCAGTACTTC,CAGSPSQGIYEQYF
TRBJ2-5,TRBV7-2,NA,NA,TGTGCCAGCAGCTTAGCGGTCAGTCAAGAGACCCAGTACTTC,CASSLAVSQETQYF
TRBJ1-2,TRBV5-1,NA,TRBD1,TGCGCCAGCAGCTCCGGACAGGTCGAATATAGTGGCTACACCTTC,CASSSGQVEYSGYTF
TRBJ2-7,TRBV11-2,NA,NA,TGTGCCAGCAGCCCGGACCCAGGGGTCTACGAGCAGTACTTC,CASSPDPGVYEQYF
TRBJ1-2,TRBV5-6,NA,NA,TGTGCCAGCAGGCCTACAGGGTTAGGCTATGGCTACACCTTC,CASRPTGLGYGYTF
TRBJ1-6,TRBV5-1,NA,NA,TGCGCCAGCAGCTTGGATCTAGTTGACAATTCACCCCTCCACTTT,CASSLDLVDNSPLHF
TRBJ2-7,TRBV20-1,NA,TRBD1,TGCAGTGCTAGTGCGGGACAGGGAATTTACGAGCAGTACTTC,CSASAGQGIYEQYF
TRBJ1-1,TRBV5-1,once,NA,TGCGCCAGCAGCTTGAATAGCAACACTGAAGCTTTCTTT,CASSLNSNTEAFF
TRBJ2-5,TRBV7-3,NA,NA,TGTGCCAGCAGCCCAACCTCAGACAGCCAAGAGACCCAGTACTTC,CASSPTSDSQETQYF
TRBJ2-3,TRBV7-9,NA,NA,TGTGCCAGCAGCTTAAGGGGGGGAGATACGCAGTATTTT,CASSLRGGDTQYF
TRBJ2-1,TRBV5-6,NA,NA,TGTGCCAGCAGCTTGATGACGGGGGGCGAAGAATCGGATGAGCAGTTCTTC,CASSLMTGGEESDEQFF
TRBJ1-5,TRBV19,NA,TRBD1,TGTGCCAGTAGTATTACAGGGGGCAATCAGCCCCAGCATTTT,CASSITGGNQPQHF
TRBJ2-7,TRBV5-8,NA,NA,TGTGCCAGCACCCCCGCGGGCAGGCCCTACGAGCAGTACTTC,CASTPAGRPYEQYF
TRBJ2-5,TRBV4-1,few,NA,TGCGCCAGCAGCCAAAGCGTCCTCATGGGGACCCAGTACTTC,CASSQSVLMGTQYF
TRBJ1-2,TRBV6-4,NA,TRBD1,TGTGCCAGCACCCCCCAGGGGGGCATTAACTATGGCTACACCTTC,CASTPQGGINYGYTF
TRBJ1-5,TRBV15,NA,NA,TGTGCCACCAGCAGAGACAGGATCAATCAGCCCCAGCATTTT,CATSRDRINQPQHF
TRBJ2-1,TRBV6-5,NA,TRBD2,TGTGCCAGTCAAGCGGGGGCTTACAATGAGCAGTTCTTC,CASQAGAYNEQFF
TRBJ1-1,TRBV5-1,NA,TRBD1,TGCGCCACCAGGGGGGGGCCGAACACTGAAGCTTTCTTT,CATRGGPNTEAFF
TRBJ2-7,TRBV14,NA,NA,TGTGCCAGCAGCCAACAGGGCGAAGCCTACGAGCAGTACTTC,CASSQQGEAYEQYF